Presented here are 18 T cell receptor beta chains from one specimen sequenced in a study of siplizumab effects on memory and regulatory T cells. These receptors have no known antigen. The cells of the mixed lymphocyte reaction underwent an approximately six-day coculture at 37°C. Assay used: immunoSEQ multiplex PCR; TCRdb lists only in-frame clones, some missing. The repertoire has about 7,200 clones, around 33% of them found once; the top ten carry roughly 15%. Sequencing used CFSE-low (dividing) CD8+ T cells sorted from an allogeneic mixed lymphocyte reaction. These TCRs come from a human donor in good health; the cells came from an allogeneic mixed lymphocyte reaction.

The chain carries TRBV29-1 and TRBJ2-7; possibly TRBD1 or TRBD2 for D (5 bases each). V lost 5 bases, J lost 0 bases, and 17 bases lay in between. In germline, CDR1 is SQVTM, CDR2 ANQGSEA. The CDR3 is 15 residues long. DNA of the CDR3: TGCAGCGTTCATTCGGTGCAGGGACCCTCCTACGAGCAGTACTTC. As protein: CSVHSVQGPSYEQYF.

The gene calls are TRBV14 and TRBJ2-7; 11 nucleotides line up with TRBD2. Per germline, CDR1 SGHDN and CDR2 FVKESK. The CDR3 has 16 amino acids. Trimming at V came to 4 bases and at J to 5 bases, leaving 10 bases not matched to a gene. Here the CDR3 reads CASSRLQTSGKNEQYF. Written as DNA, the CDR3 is TGTGCCAGCAGCCGACTCCAGACTAGCGGGAAAAACGAGCAGTACTTC.

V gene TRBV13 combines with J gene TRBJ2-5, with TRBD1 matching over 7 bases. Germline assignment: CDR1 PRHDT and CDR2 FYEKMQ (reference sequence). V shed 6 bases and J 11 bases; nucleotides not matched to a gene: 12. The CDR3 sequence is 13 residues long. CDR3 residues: CASRETGLGEQYF. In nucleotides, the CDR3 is TGTGCCAGCAGGGAGACAGGGCTGGGGGAGCAGTACTTC.

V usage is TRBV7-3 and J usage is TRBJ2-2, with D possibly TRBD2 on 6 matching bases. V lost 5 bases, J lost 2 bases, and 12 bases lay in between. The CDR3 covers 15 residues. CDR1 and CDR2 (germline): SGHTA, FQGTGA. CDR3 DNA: TGTGCCAGCAGCGGAGTAGGGACTAACACCGGGGAGCTGTTTTTT. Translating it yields CASSGVGTNTGELFF. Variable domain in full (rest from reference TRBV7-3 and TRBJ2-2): GAGVSQTPSNKVTEKGKYVELRCDPISGHTALYWYRQSLGQGPEFLIYFQGTGAADDSGLPNDRFFAVRPEGSVSTLKIQRTERGDSAVYLCASSGVGTNTGELFFGEGSRLTVL.

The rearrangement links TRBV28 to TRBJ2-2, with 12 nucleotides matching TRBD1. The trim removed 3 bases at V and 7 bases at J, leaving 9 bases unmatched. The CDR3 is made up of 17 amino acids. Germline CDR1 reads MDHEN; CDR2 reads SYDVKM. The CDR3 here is CASSFQPGQGAFGELFF. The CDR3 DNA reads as TGTGCCAGCAGTTTTCAACCGGGACAGGGGGCATTCGGGGAGCTGTTTTTT.

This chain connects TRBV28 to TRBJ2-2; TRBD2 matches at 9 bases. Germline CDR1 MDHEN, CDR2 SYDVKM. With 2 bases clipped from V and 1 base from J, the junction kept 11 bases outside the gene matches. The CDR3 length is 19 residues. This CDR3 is CASSLQRARREGNTGELFF. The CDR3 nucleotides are TGTGCCAGCAGTTTACAGAGAGCCAGGCGGGAGGGGAACACCGGGGAGCTGTTTTTT.

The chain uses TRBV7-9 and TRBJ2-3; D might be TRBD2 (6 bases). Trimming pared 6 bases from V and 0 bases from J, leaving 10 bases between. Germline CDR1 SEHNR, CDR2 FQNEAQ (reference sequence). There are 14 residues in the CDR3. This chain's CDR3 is CASRTGTSTDTQYF. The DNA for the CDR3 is TGTGCCAGCAGGACCGGGACTAGCACAGATACGCAGTATTTT. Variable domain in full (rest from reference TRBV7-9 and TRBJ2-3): DTGVSQNPRHKITKRGQNVTFRCDPISEHNRLYWYRQTLGQGPEFLTYFQNEAQLEKSRLLSDRFSAERPKGSFSTLEIQRTEQGDSAMYLCASRTGTSTDTQYFGPGTRLTVL.

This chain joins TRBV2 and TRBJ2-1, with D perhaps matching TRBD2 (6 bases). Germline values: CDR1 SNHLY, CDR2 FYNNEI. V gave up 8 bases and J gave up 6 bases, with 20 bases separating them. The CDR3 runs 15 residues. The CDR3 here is CASRNTATSSNEQFF. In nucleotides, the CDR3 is TGTGCCAGCCGAAACACTGCTACTAGCTCCAATGAGCAGTTCTTC.

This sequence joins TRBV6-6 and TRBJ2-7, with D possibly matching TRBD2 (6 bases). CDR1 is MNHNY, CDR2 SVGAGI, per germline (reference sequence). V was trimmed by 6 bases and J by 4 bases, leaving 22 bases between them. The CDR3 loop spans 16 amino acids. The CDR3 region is CASSDNPGGSTYEQYF. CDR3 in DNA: TGTGCCAGCAGCGATAACCCCGGGGGATCGACGTACGAGCAGTACTTC.

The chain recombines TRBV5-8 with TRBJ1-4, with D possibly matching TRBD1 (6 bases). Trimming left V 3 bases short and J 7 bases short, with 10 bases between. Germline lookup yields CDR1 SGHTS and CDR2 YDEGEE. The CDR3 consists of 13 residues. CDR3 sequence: CASSWGAGEKLFF. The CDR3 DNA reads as TGTGCCAGCAGCTGGGGGGCAGGTGAAAAACTGTTTTTT.

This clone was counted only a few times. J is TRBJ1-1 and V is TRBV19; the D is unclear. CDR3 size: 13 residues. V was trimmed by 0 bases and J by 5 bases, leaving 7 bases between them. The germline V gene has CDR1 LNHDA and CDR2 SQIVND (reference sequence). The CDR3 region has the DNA TGTGCCAGTAGTATAGATCTGGAGACTGAAGCTTTCTTT. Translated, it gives CASSIDLETEAFF.

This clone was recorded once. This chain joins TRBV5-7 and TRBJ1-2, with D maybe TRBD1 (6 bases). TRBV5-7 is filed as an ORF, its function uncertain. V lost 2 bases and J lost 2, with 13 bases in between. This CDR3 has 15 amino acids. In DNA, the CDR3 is TGTGCCAGCAGCTTCCGGGGCAGGGGCAACTATGGCTACACCTTC. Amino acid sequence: CASSFRGRGNYGYTF.

CDR3 nucleotide sequence: TGTGCCAGCAGCTTAGGTGGGACAGGGGGGTCCGAGCAGTACTTC. It yields the protein CASSLGGTGGSEQYF. The chain employs TRBV11-3 and TRBJ2-7; 11 bases align to TRBD1. Trimming removed 1 base from V and 6 bases from J; junction bases left unmatched: 5. Looked up from germline, CDR1 is SGHNT and CDR2 is YENEEA. CDR3 size: 15 residues.

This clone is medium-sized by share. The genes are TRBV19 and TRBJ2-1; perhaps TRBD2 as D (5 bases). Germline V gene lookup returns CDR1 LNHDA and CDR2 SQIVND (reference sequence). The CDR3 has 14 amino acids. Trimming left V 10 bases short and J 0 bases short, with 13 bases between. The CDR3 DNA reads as TGTGCCACCTCGCTAGAGGGCTCCTACAATGAGCAGTTCTTC. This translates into CATSLEGSYNEQFF.

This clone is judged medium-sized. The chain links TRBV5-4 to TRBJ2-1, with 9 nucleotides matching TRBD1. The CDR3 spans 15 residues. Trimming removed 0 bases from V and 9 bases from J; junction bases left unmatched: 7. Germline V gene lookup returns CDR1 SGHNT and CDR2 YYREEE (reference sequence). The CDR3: CASSLGDRELVEQFF. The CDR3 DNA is TGTGCCAGCAGCTTGGGGGACAGGGAACTAGTTGAGCAGTTCTTC.

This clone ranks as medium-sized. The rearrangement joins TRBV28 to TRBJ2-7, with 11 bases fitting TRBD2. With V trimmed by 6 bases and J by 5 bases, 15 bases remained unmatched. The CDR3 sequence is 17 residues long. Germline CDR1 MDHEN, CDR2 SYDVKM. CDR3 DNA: TGTGCCAGCAGATCAGATAGCGGGAGGGCCAGGGTCGACGAGCAGTACTTC. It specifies CASRSDSGRARVDEQYF.

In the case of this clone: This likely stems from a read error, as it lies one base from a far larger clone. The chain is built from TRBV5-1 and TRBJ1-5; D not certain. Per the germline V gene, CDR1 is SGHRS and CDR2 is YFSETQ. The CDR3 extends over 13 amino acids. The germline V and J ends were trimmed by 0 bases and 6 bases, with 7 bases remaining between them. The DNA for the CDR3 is TGCGCCAGCAGCTTGGAGGTGGGTCAGCCCCAGCATTTT. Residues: CASSLEVGQPQHF.

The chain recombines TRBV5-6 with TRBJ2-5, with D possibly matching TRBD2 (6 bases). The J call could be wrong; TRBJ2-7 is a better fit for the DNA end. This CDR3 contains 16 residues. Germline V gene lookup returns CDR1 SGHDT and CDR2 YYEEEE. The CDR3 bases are TGTGCCAGCAGCTCACAAACGGGACTCCAGGTCTACGAGCAGTACTTC. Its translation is CASSSQTGLQVYEQYF.